This T cell receptor beta chain was observed in a study of cytomegalovirus exposure and HLA in healthy donors (dated by TCRdb to 2015 to 2018). Study-level background: According to an earlier analysis of around 600 of the donors, 150 million to 200 million T cells yielded 95 million to 140 million unique TCR beta sequences and roughly 280 Gb of sequence data. An early release covering over 500 HLA-typed donors comprised roughly 300 gigabases of sequencing data and some 79 million unique TCR sequences. The genetic ancestry cluster associated with self-reported Caucasian donors included 81% of the 398 genotyped donors. The study aimed to test whether signatures of past pathogen exposure could be identified by cataloging public T cell receptors. The study used immunosequencing to profile the T cell repertoires of several hundred subjects and linked those repertoires to cytomegalovirus serostatus. Besides the first cohort of roughly 660 subjects, a separate validation cohort made up of roughly 120 different subjects was used. To predict cytomegalovirus infection status, the study combined high-throughput TCR immunosequencing, statistical association of individual TCRs with disease status, and machine learning. A later analysis re-examined previously published TCR beta repertoires from around 670 donors and added high-resolution HLA genotyping to investigate patterns of TCR occurrence. The later analysis used no new phenotypic data to find candidate immune exposures, relying instead on TCR beta sequences and their occurrence across donors. To decide whether each TCR beta V gene segment behaved as functional or pseudogenic, an earlier analysis of some 540 of the donors relied on high-throughput TCR beta sequencing. Donor age, sex, ethnicity and CMV serostatus were compiled alongside the repertoire data. A later genetic analysis took genome-wide SNP genotypes for about three fifths of the 666 donors and used that subset as a discovery cohort. All discovery cohort repertoires had been generated using a single sequencing platform. Both class I and class II loci were covered by HLA typing, at four-digit resolution. Typing coverage differed by locus: A, B, C, DRB1 and DQB1 were typed in about 620-630 donors, DQA1 in around 500, DPA1 in 600 to 610, and DPB1 in approximately 450. Because of strong linkage in the cohort, 4 to 6 DR-DQ haplotypes were treated as single units for association and clustering. Among 300 to 500 genotyped donors of the cohort, an average of about 240,000 unique TCR beta nucleotide sequences was sequenced per donor, of which about 18% were non-productive.

The germline V gene encodes CDR1 MGHRA and CDR2 YSYEKL. The cysteine opens and the phenylalanine closes a CDR3 of 16 amino acids. The only DNA kept is the CDR3, 48 bases in frame from the first base. For this chain, trimming is 0 bases at the V end and 4 bases at the J end, and the number of junction bases without a gene match is 3. The protocol used for the library was the immunoSEQ multiplex PCR assay. For the multiplex PCR, a mixture combining 60 forward primers for TCR Vbeta segments and 13 reverse primers for TCR Jbeta segments was used. The CDR3 region of rearranged TCR beta genes was amplified from genomic DNA with a multiplex PCR assay. Amplified TCR beta libraries were sequenced as 87-base-pair reads on the Illumina HiSeq System. The source study handled its data this way. A later analysis tallied around 80 million unique TCR beta chains across the approximately 670 repertoires, and approximately 9.9 million of those chains were shared by two or more donors. A nearest-neighbor algorithm error-corrected the raw reads and collapsed the reads into unique sequences, merging closely related sequences to remove PCR and sequencing errors. V, D and J gene segments were assigned by aligning CDR3 sequences to IMGT reference sequences. For a sequence to be retained, a match of at least six nucleotides was required to both a V gene segment and a J gene segment. Rearrangements were classified as productive when the CDR3 lacked stop codons and remained in frame with V and J, and all other rearrangements were classified as non-productive. CDR3 was defined according to IMGT convention as the region running from the second conserved V-encoded cysteine to the conserved J-encoded phenylalanine. The earlier analysis of approximately 500 of the donors excluded sequences that lacked an unambiguous match to a single V gene segment. An earlier analysis of around 600 of the donors classified V segments as functional when productive rearrangements were above 56.7% and as segregating when the standard deviation between donors was above 5%. A statistical classification framework was built for diagnosing cytomegalovirus status from the catalog of TCR beta chain sequences. V and J gene assignment, in a later analysis, came from comparing TCR nucleotide sequences with IMGT/GENE-DB human TR gene sequences. In a later analysis, CDR3 sequences and most-parsimonious VDJ recombination scenarios were assigned using the TCRdist pipeline. In a later analysis, each TCR beta chain was defined by its CDR3 amino acid sequence together with its V-gene family, and reads without a unique V-gene family were excluded. As a way to deal with suspected cross-contamination and a sequencing artifact, a later analysis dropped approximately 590 nucleotide sequences that were highly shared and had low generation probability. A later analysis calculated a clonal expansion index for each public chain from normalized within-repertoire ranks of inferred template counts. In a later analysis, generation probabilities were computed using a VDJ recombination model fitted to out-of-frame rearrangements, and the results were checked against IGoR. A later analysis scored TCR-TCR, TCR-HLA and TCR-CMV co-occurrence with hypergeometric tests, applying a repertoire-size bias correction to TCR pairs. False discovery rates were estimated in a later analysis by permuting HLA or CMV assignments 20 times. In a later analysis, co-occurring TCRs were grouped using DBSCAN, with TCRdist sequence similarity added in when clustering inside HLA-allele-positive subsets. For co-occurrence clustering, repertoires with fewer than 30,000 or more than 120,000 public chains were excluded, along with five repertoires with anomalous nucleotide sharing. The table comes from immuneACCESS by way of TCRdb, which keeps in-frame sequences with V and J called. Part of the clones is missing from these tables; in studies checked, under half for an unresolved V gene and the rest for unknown reasons. Clone size and V and J calls were adopted from that table, with D and trimming inferred from the DNA. The sample includes approximately 120,000 clones, with approximately 77% observed a single time. The ten largest make up 1.8% of the sample.

The cohort comprised fewer than 700 healthy bone marrow donors. All cohort members were sampled while nominally healthy, although unrecorded immune exposures were likely present. The donor tested CMV seronegative and was one of the 352 seronegative cohort members. Each donor provided a peripheral blood sample, and peripheral blood mononuclear cells were used for TCR beta sequencing. Genomic DNA was extracted from the blood cell samples with the Qiagen DNeasy Blood Extraction Kit. Regarding this clone: There is no known antigen for this receptor. Base qualities are not recorded, but no much larger clone differs from it by a single base.

The research as a whole found: Immune exposure information for the cohort was limited to CMV serostatus. A total of about 180 TCR beta chains were listed by the study as associated with cytomegalovirus. Broadly in line with IMGT annotations, most TCR beta V segments showed up in productive rearrangements about 87% or about 30% of the time in an earlier analysis of 587 of the donors. Sequencing depth was assumed to be roughly uniform across donors in the presence/absence analyses, though that assumption may not hold. In a later analysis, HLA-associated TCR beta chains were found to be more clonally expanded and to have lower generation probabilities than equally common non-associated chains. When HLA alleles, especially DR and DQ, strongly co-occurred, attributing TCR associations to individual alleles was difficult. A later genetic analysis associated a missense DCLRE1C variant with V-gene and J-gene trimming of TCR beta chains, and an independent cohort replicated the association. According to a later genetic analysis, donors in an Asian-associated ancestry cluster had fewer N-insertions in productive TCRs than the roughly 700-donor mean. Linkage disequilibrium might explain the correlated functional status among segregating V segments, but an unknown experimental factor could not be excluded. The 87-base-pair reads could not distinguish some IMGT-functional V segments, including TRBV6-2 and TRBV6-3, so those segments were excluded. Three of the identified cytomegalovirus-associated TCR beta chains were confirmed in vitro to be specific for cytomegalovirus antigens. A later analysis found that most CMV-associated TCR beta chains appeared HLA-restricted, with HLA associations seemingly driven largely by CMV exposure. A later analysis found that TCR association rates varied across HLA loci, with DRB1 alleles showing the most associated TCRs and HLA-C alleles the fewest. It was suggested by the authors that the approach could potentially be generalized to other disease states and immunological phenotypes. A cluster of highly shared sequence variants was judged likely to represent a technical artifact of the sequencing pipeline. The earlier analysis of a few hundred of the donors excluded around 17 rarely observed V segments, including chromosome 9 orphons, because counts were too low. In a later analysis, some 18,000 TCR beta sequences were associated with specific HLA alleles at a false discovery rate of 0.05. Across donors, most TCR sequences were observed very rarely, whereas some public TCRs were present in many individuals. A further reported finding was that TCR beta sequences accurately predicted the HLA-A and HLA-B alleles for most subjects in the first cohort. A later analysis reported that several top co-occurrence clusters appeared linked to parvovirus B19, influenza, CMV and Epstein-Barr virus. Because HLA typing was unavailable for some donors at each locus, only the typed subset was used in association tests. In this cohort, only TCR beta chains were sequenced, and detectable features were limited by the absence of alpha or paired-chain data. In both the original and validation cohorts, the classifier was reported to diagnose cytomegalovirus status with high specificity and sensitivity.

Sequencing input: PBMCs. This receptor was taken from a man between 18 and 35 years old in good health and CMV-seronegative. The chain is assembled from TRBV4-1 and TRBJ2-3; a stretch of 11 junction bases matches TRBD1. The nucleotides are TGCGCCAGCAGCCAAGAGGACAGGGGGCTATCAGATACGCAGTATTTT. The encoded protein is CASSQEDRGLSDTQYF.